This T cell receptor beta chain stems from a study of cytomegalovirus exposure and HLA in healthy donors. Study-level information: Findings of an earlier analysis included 110 million or so unique TCR beta sequences from some 180 million T cells. HLA-typed donors were the source of about 85 million unique TCRs, which an early data release held. Most genotyped donors, approximately 81% of more than 300, had Caucasian-associated genetic ancestry. Study conclusions and caveats: In presence/absence analyses, roughly uniform sequencing depth across donors was assumed.

For this clone: Its antigen is not known.

The CDR3 loop spans 16 amino acids. V was clipped by 2 bases and J by 0 bases, with 11 bases between them. The V gene's germline CDR1 is MGHDK and CDR2 SYGVNS. The primer mix had 60 Vbeta and 13 Jbeta primers. TCRdb's copy holds only in-frame clones and misses some; the assay was immunoSEQ multiplex PCR. The sample shows some 120,000 clones, 65% to 75% of them seen only once. The V call is TRBV25-1, the J call TRBJ2-1, with D maybe TRBD2 (5 bases). The receptor was derived from a man between 25 and 39 years old in good health and CMV-seropositive. Specimen: PBMCs. The CDR3 coding sequence is TGTGCCAGCAGTGAAAGCGGCGGGTACTCCTACAATGAGCAGTTCTTC. Protein: CASSESGGYSYNEQFF.